These 8 T cell receptor beta chains were sequenced from one sample in a study of blood T cell repertoires in COVID-19 (dated by TCRdb to 2020 to 2021). Libraries were made using the immunoSEQ multiplex PCR assay. The table was pulled from immuneACCESS by TCRdb, which kept in-frame rearrangements only. Such tables lose some clones; where checked, under half of the loss comes from unresolved V genes, and the rest has no known cause. The sample table records some 300,000 clones; 90% of these occur just once. Of the sample, roughly 1% is held by the ten largest clones. Sequenced input: peripheral blood. The receptors derive from a woman aged 40 to 50 with COVID-19, enrolled during active disease.

This clone was counted between two and nine times. The J gene is TRBJ1-1, the V gene TRBV21-1. TRBV21-1 is a pseudogene locus. The CDR3 sequence is 12 residues long. The CDR3 DNA sequence: TGTGCCAGCAGCCCTAACCCTACTGAAGCTTTCTTT. Amino acid sequence: CASSPNPTEAFF.

In DNA form, the CDR3 reads TGTGCCAGCAGCCCCAAGACCTGGGTGGGGGCGCATGACTACGAGCAGTACTTC. It is translated as CASSPKTWVGAHDYEQYF. This chain uses TRBV7-2 with TRBJ2-7; D perhaps matches TRBD1 (6 bases). The germline CDR1 and CDR2 sequences are SGHTA and FQGNSA. Trimming cost V 5 bases and J 3 bases, with 26 bases left between them. The CDR3 contains 18 residues.

The chain combines TRBV27 with TRBJ1-5; D uncertain. The CDR3 totals 16 residues. V dropped 2 bases and J dropped 0 bases, with 11 bases sitting between them. The germline V gene encodes CDR1 MNHEY and CDR2 SMNVEV (reference sequence). The CDR3 DNA is TGTGCCAGCAGTTTAACGGGTCACCTTAGCAATCAGCCCCAGCATTTT. It encodes CASSLTGHLSNQPQHF.

The chain joins TRBV28 to TRBJ2-3; TRBD2 agrees at 8 bases. Trimming took 6 bases from V and 4 from J; bases not matched to a gene: 6. Germline V gene sequence: CDR1 MDHEN, CDR2 SYDVKM. The CDR3 contains 14 residues. CDR3: CASRAGAGPDTQYF. The CDR3 coding sequence is TGTGCCAGCAGAGCGGGAGCTGGCCCAGATACGCAGTATTTT.

The chain links TRBV6-5 to TRBJ2-3, with no clear D. The CDR3 totals 13 residues. V lost 5 bases to trimming and J lost 2 bases, with 8 bases between them. CDR1 is MNHEY, CDR2 SVGAGI, per germline. CDR3 nucleotides: TGTGCCAGCAGTAAACTTACCACAGATACGCAGTATTTT. Translation: CASSKLTTDTQYF.

V gene TRBV6-6 combines with J gene TRBJ1-1, with 9 bases lining up with TRBD1. CDR3 length: 16 residues. Germline V gene sequence: CDR1 MNHNY, CDR2 SVGAGI (reference sequence). With V trimmed by 4 bases and J by 3 bases, 9 bases remained unmatched. The CDR3 loop reads CASSSTLGQGDTEAFF. The CDR3 DNA reads as TGTGCCAGCAGTTCCACGCTGGGACAGGGCGACACTGAAGCTTTCTTT.

As concerns this clone: This CDR3 is also generated by other DNA sequences in the sample. The V gene is TRBV28, the J gene TRBJ1-2, with D possibly TRBD1 on 6 matching bases. CDR3 length: 13 residues. Per germline, CDR1 MDHEN and CDR2 SYDVKM. Trimming cost V 5 bases and J 5 bases, with 12 bases left between them. The CDR3 bases are TGTGCCAGCAGTCTTACAGGGTTTTATGGCTACACCTTC. Translating gives CASSLTGFYGYTF.

The chain links TRBV20-1 to TRBJ1-2; D unresolved. With 3 bases removed from V and 8 bases from J, the gap between germline ends came to 19 bases. CDR1 is DFQATT, CDR2 SNEGSKA, per germline (reference sequence). CDR3 length equals 14 residues. The CDR3 coding sequence is TGCAGTGCTAGTATCCCCTCTCGGCGGGGAGGCTACACCTTC. Its translation is CSASIPSRRGGYTF.